The 11 T cell receptor beta chains reported below all come from one sample, sequenced in a study of response to subunit inactivated influenza vaccine (dated by TCRdb to the late 2010s). The protocol used for the library was RT-PCR. Data came from an Illumina HiSeq 2500. Using fastp at Q25 and MiXCR, TCRdb reprocessed the public reads and kept productive beta chains. Rows merge per CDR3 protein into single entries with the most common DNA and genes. The sample table holds around 200,000 distinct CDR3 sequences, of which 13% to 15% were seen once. The top ten clones comprise about a quarter of the sample. Specimen: CD8+ T cells sorted from PBMCs, collected less than 6 days after vaccination. The receptors were gathered from a man between 45 and 60 years old who received an inactivated influenza vaccine. Donor details come from another sample of the same person, matched by shared clones.

This sequence joins TRBV12-3 or TRBV12-4 and TRBJ2-5; TRBD1 might be the D (7 bases). The CDR3 totals 15 residues. The ends were cut back, 3 bases at V and 3 bases at J, with 14 bases in the middle. The CDR3 region has the DNA TGTGCCAGCAGTTTGGAGGGGGCCCCCAAAGAGACCCAGTACTTC. Translating it yields CASSLEGAPKETQYF.

This rearrangement joins TRBV25-1 to TRBJ2-5; possibly TRBD1 for D (5 bases). Looked up from germline, CDR1 is MGHDK and CDR2 is SYGVNS. The CDR3 is made up of 17 amino acids. The V end was cut by 0 bases, the J end by 0 bases, with 14 bases between. CDR3 protein: CASSEYGASLYQETQYF. Here the CDR3 DNA reads TGTGCCAGCAGTGAATATGGGGCGAGCTTGTACCAAGAGACCCAGTACTTC. Looking up the rest from reference TRBV25-1 and TRBJ2-5 gives the full variable domain: EADIYQTPRYLVIGTGKKITLECSQTMGHDKMYWYQQDPGMELHLIHYSYGVNSTEKGDLSSESTVSRIRTEHFPLTLESARPSHTSQYLCASSEYGASLYQETQYFGPGTRLLVL.

This clonotype has more than one count but fewer than ten. The chain employs TRBV7-9 and TRBJ2-7, with D unresolved. CDR1 is SEHNR, CDR2 FQNEAQ, per germline (reference sequence). The CDR3 length is 11 residues. The V gene lost 3 bases and the J gene lost 6 bases, with 6 bases spanning the gap. This CDR3 reads CASSFLGEQYF. CDR3 nucleotides: TGTGCCAGCAGCTTTTTGGGCGAGCAGTACTTC. The whole variable domain, remainder taken from reference TRBV7-9 and TRBJ2-7, is DTGVSQNPRHKITKRGQNVTFRCDPISEHNRLYWYRQTLGQGPEFLTYFQNEAQLEKSRLLSDRFSAERPKGSFSTLEIQRTEQGDSAMYLCASSFLGEQYFGPGTRLTVT.

The rearrangement links TRBV20-1 to TRBJ2-3; no clear D gene. V lost 8 bases to trimming and J lost 2 bases, with 8 bases between them. The germline gives CDR1 DFQATT, CDR2 SNEGSKA (reference sequence). The CDR3 has 11 residues. CDR3 amino acids: CSTPFTDTQYF. The CDR3 DNA is TGCAGTACCCCGTTCACAGATACGCAGTATTTT.

The chain has TRBV7-9 and TRBJ2-7, with TRBD1 matching over 9 bases. The ends lost 4 bases at V and 2 bases at J; junction bases unmatched: 6. Looked up from germline, CDR1 is SEHNR and CDR2 is FQNEAQ (reference sequence). The CDR3 totals 15 residues. The CDR3 DNA sequence: TGTGCCAGCAGCTACCGGGACAGGGATGCCTACGAGCAGTACTTC. As protein: CASSYRDRDAYEQYF.

J is TRBJ2-2 and V is TRBV5-1, with TRBD2 identical over 11 bases. The CDR3 extends over 14 amino acids. Germline CDR1 reads SGHRS; CDR2 reads YFSETQ. V lost 7 bases to trimming and J lost 6 bases; unmatched junction nucleotides: 5. The CDR3 here is CASEDSGGAGELFF. DNA for the CDR3: TGCGCCAGCGAAGATAGCGGGGGGGCCGGGGAGCTGTTTTTT.

The table lists this clonotype with a few counts. The rearrangement links TRBV9 to TRBJ1-6; D might be TRBD1 (5 bases). V was clipped by 4 bases and J by 3 bases, with 17 bases between them. From germline, CDR1 is SGDLS and CDR2 YYNGEE. The CDR3 runs to 17 residues. In DNA, the CDR3 is TGTGCCAGCAGCAGCGTAGGGACGGCCAACTATAATTCACCCCTCCACTTT. Translation gives CASSSVGTANYNSPLHF.

This clonotype has more than one count but fewer than ten. The DNA of the CDR3 is TGTGCCAGCAGTTCGTTCTGGGACAGGACGGTCTCAGGCACTGAAGCTTTCTTT. It translates to CASSSFWDRTVSGTEAFF. The genes are TRBV28 and TRBJ1-1, with 8 bases identical to TRBD1. V lost 4 bases, J lost 4 bases, and 17 bases stayed unmatched. The CDR3 has 18 amino acids. The germline V gene encodes CDR1 MDHEN and CDR2 SYDVKM.

The rearrangement links TRBV20-1 to TRBJ2-5; 8 bases align to TRBD1. V lost 5 bases and J lost 2; bases outside the gene matches: 7. The CDR3 runs 14 residues. Germline assignment: CDR1 DFQATT and CDR2 SNEGSKA (reference sequence). The CDR3 bases are TGCAGTGCTGGGAAGACAGGGGCACAAGAGACCCAGTACTTC. Translated: CSAGKTGAQETQYF.

This sequence joins TRBV29-1 and TRBJ2-1; 10 bases map to TRBD2. This CDR3 has 15 residues. Germline loops: CDR1 SQVTM, CDR2 ANQGSEA. V lost 7 bases, J lost 6 bases, and 12 bases stayed unmatched. In DNA form, the CDR3 reads TGCAGCGCTAGCGGGAGAAGTACTGGGAGCAATGAGCAGTTCTTC. Translating it yields CSASGRSTGSNEQFF.

This clonotype was seen a handful of times. The chain couples TRBV2 to TRBJ1-1; 7 bases align to TRBD1. The CDR3 consists of 12 residues. Germline-derived CDR1 and CDR2 are SNHLY and FYNNEI. The trim removed 8 bases at V and 3 bases at J, leaving 3 bases unmatched. The CDR3 DNA is TGTGCCAGCGCAGGGGGGTACACTGAAGCTTTCTTT. Protein: CASAGGYTEAFF.